The clone carrying this TCR beta chain showed up just a few times. Antigen unknown. The CDR3 totals 15 residues. CDR1 and CDR2 from the germline V gene are DFQATT and SNEGSKA (reference sequence). With 3 bases removed from V and 0 bases from J, the gap between germline ends came to 15 bases. Unique molecular identifiers tagged the TCR beta cDNA libraries. Yield was some 540,000 cDNA molecules from around 1 to 9.1 million T cells. Via MiXCR, TCRdb re-called the PCR reads, giving one row per CDR3 protein. The sample carries roughly 870,000 distinct CDR3 sequences, roughly 50% recorded once. The sample originates from a study of post-analysis software for immune sequencing data. Study as a whole: Clinical courses comprised relapsing-remitting, secondary progressive and progressive-relapsing multiple sclerosis.

Regarding the study as a whole: TRBV segments more frequent in patients than in controls numbered several and included TRBV5-6, TRBV5-1 and TRBV20-1. With F measure, samples from one preparation batch clustered together strongly.

The chain combines TRBV20-1 with TRBJ2-7, with a possible D match to TRBD2 (5 bases). This TCR was sampled from a girl between 10 and 17 years old with multiple sclerosis. The specimen sequenced was blood. The CDR3 region has the DNA TGCAGTGCTAGTGTCCCCTCGGGGTTCTCCTACGAGCAGTACTTC. Translation: CSASVPSGFSYEQYF.